This TCR beta chain comes out of a study of T cell changes during pregnancy in multiple sclerosis. Measured with immunoSEQ multiplex PCR; TCRdb has only the in-frame clones, and not every one. The table lists roughly 60,000 clones, approximately 92% of them singletons. The trim removed 7 bases at V and 0 bases at J, leaving 9 bases unmatched. Germline values: CDR1 SGHTA, CDR2 FQGNSA. This CDR3 spans 15 amino acids. This TCR was recovered from a female donor with multiple sclerosis, enrolled in a pregnancy study. The source was peripheral blood, collected in the second trimester of pregnancy. The chain uses TRBV7-2 and TRBJ2-7, with 7 bases aligning to TRBD1. CDR3 nucleotides: TGTGCCAGCACCCACTCGACAGGGTCCTCCTACGAGCAGTACTTC. Translated, it gives CASTHSTGSSYEQYF.